Listed here are 31 T cell receptor beta chains from one sample, sequenced in a study of T cell changes during pregnancy in multiple sclerosis (dated by TCRdb to 2018 to 2020). The method behind the library was the immunoSEQ multiplex PCR assay. TCRdb took over this immuneACCESS table, retaining in-frame rearrangements with V and J assigned. Such tables are incomplete; in checked studies, under half of the missing clones stem from an unresolved V gene, and the remainder is unexplained. The sample yields about 39,000 clones; under 95% were counted once. Together, the top ten hold under 0.4% of the sample. This sample comprised CD4+ T cells from peripheral blood mononuclear cells, obtained in the third trimester of pregnancy. The receptors come from a female donor in good health, enrolled as a control in a pregnancy study.

This rearrangement joins TRBV19 to TRBJ1-2; D call uncertain. Germline loops: CDR1 LNHDA, CDR2 SQIVND (reference sequence). V was clipped by 11 bases and J by 2 bases, with 12 bases between them. This CDR3 has 12 residues. As DNA, the CDR3 is TGTGCCGCCGCACAGCTAAACTATGGCTACACCTTC. It encodes CAAAQLNYGYTF.

This rearrangement joins TRBV6-1 to TRBJ2-7; the D gene is possibly TRBD1 (6 bases). The V and J ends lost 6 bases and 4 bases respectively, with 13 bases between them. Germline lookup yields CDR1 MNHNS and CDR2 SASEGT. The CDR3 runs to 13 residues. This CDR3 reads CASRHRERYEQYF. CDR3 coding DNA: TGTGCCAGCAGACACAGGGAACGATACGAGCAGTACTTC.

This clone was seen once. The V and J genes are TRBV6-5 and TRBJ2-2, with D uncertain. Germline V gene data show CDR1 as MNHEY and CDR2 as SVGAGI. CDR3 length: 15 residues. V was clipped by 4 bases and J by 7 bases, with 16 bases between them. The chain's CDR3 is CASSSAGSPFGELFF. CDR3 coding DNA: TGTGCCAGCAGTTCGGCAGGATCGCCTTTCGGGGAGCTGTTTTTT.

J is TRBJ1-1 and V is TRBV11-2; D remains unclear. Between the trimmed V and J ends, which lost 5 bases and 6 bases, there was a span of 22 bases. CDR1 SGHAT and CDR2 FQNNGV come from the germline V gene. This CDR3 has 16 residues. The CDR3 nucleotides read TGTGCCAGCAGCAGTCCGGGTGACTCGGGGAGGTCTGAAGCTTTCTTT. As protein: CASSSPGDSGRSEAFF.

V is TRBV19 and J is TRBJ2-3; perhaps TRBD2 as D (6 bases). CDR1 and CDR2 (germline): LNHDA, SQIVND (reference sequence). V was clipped by 5 bases and J by 0 bases, with 9 bases between them. The CDR3 runs 14 residues. The CDR3 nucleotides are TGTGCCAGTAGTCGGGAGTTTAGCACAGATACGCAGTATTTT. It encodes CASSREFSTDTQYF.

This clone has only one observation. A junction boundary mismatches the germline segment, possibly from a read error. The chain uses TRBV7-7 and TRBJ2-1; D is perhaps TRBD2 (6 bases). The CDR3 spans 16 residues. CDR1 and CDR2 (germline): SSHAT, FNYEAQ (reference sequence). Here the CDR3 DNA reads TGTGCTAGCAGCTTAGCTACCATCGCGGGAAATAGTGAGCAGTTCTTC. It is translated as CASSLATIAGNSEQFF.

This chain joins TRBV5-1 and TRBJ1-1; D might be TRBD1 (5 bases). V dropped 3 bases and J dropped 3 bases, with 12 bases sitting between them. The CDR3 totals 14 residues. The germline V gene encodes CDR1 SGHRS and CDR2 YFSETQ. The CDR3 sequence is CASSSRGGDTEAFF. The DNA of the CDR3 is TGCGCCAGCAGCTCTCGGGGGGGTGACACTGAAGCTTTCTTT.

The chain has TRBV6-5 and TRBJ1-5; 7 nucleotides match TRBD1. Trimming cost V 4 bases and J 1 base; bases outside gene matches: 7. CDR1 and CDR2 from the germline V gene are MNHEY and SVGAGI. The CDR3 runs to 16 residues. CDR3 loop: CASSFPPGQSNQPQHF. The DNA for the CDR3 is TGTGCCAGCAGTTTCCCCCCGGGACAGAGCAATCAGCCCCAGCATTTT.

The rearrangement joins TRBV6-6 to TRBJ2-7, with a tentative D call TRBD1 (6 bases). The germline V gene has CDR1 MNHNY and CDR2 SVGAGI (reference sequence). This CDR3 has 15 residues. The V and J ends lost 0 bases and 2 bases respectively, with 11 bases between them. The CDR3 nucleotides read TGTGCCAGCAGTTACTCCCGGACAGTGACCTACGAGCAGTACTTC. As protein: CASSYSRTVTYEQYF.

The V and J genes are TRBV10-3 and TRBJ1-5; 9 positions match TRBD1. Germline CDR1 ENHRY, CDR2 SYGVKD. Losses at the gene ends were 6 bases for V and 6 bases for J; bases not matched to a gene: 6. The CDR3 length is 14 residues. The CDR3, as DNA: TGTGCCATCAGACCCGAGGACAGGGGTCAGCCCCAGCATTTT. This codes for CAIRPEDRGQPQHF.

The chain joins TRBV27 to TRBJ1-4, with TRBD1 identical over 8 bases. Germline V gene data show CDR1 as MNHEY and CDR2 as SMNVEV (reference sequence). Trimming at V came to 6 bases and at J to 11 bases, leaving 11 bases not matched to a gene. The CDR3 consists of 14 residues. The DNA of the CDR3 is TGTGCCAGCAGACCGGGACAGGCGAGTGGTAAACTGTTTTTT. Protein: CASRPGQASGKLFF.

The V gene is TRBV7-9, the J gene TRBJ1-3; tentative D call: TRBD1 (6 bases). Germline V gene sequence: CDR1 SEHNR, CDR2 FQNEAQ (reference sequence). This CDR3 spans 15 amino acids. Trimming cost V 1 base and J 7 bases, with 14 bases left between them. The CDR3 protein is CASSLGAAGANTIYF. The CDR3, as DNA: TGTGCCAGCAGCTTAGGGGCGGCAGGGGCCAACACCATATATTTT.

This sequence joins TRBV2 and TRBJ2-7; D unclear. Germline V gene data show CDR1 as SNHLY and CDR2 as FYNNEI. Deletions cut 7 bases from V and 2 bases from J, with 9 bases between. The CDR3 loop spans 12 amino acids. In DNA form, the CDR3 reads TGTGCCAGCACCGCAGCGACCTACGAGCAGTACTTC. As protein: CASTAATYEQYF.

This rearrangement joins TRBV5-4 to TRBJ2-7, with 8 bases that match TRBD2. Trimming cost V 4 bases and J 7 bases; bases outside gene matches: 16. The CDR3 covers 16 residues. Germline V lookup: CDR1 SGHNT, CDR2 YYREEE (reference sequence). DNA of the CDR3: TGTGCCAGCAGCCCCCAGGGCGGGGGGCCTCACCTGGAGCAGTACTTC. Translation gives CASSPQGGGPHLEQYF.

The rearrangement links TRBV18 to TRBJ2-3; 10 bases line up with TRBD2. The CDR3 is made up of 19 amino acids. Germline lookup yields CDR1 KGHSH and CDR2 LQKENI. The V gene end was trimmed by 2 bases and the J gene end by 6 bases; junction bases not matched to a gene: 17. The CDR3 DNA follows: TGTGCCAGCTCACCATCAGGTAGTAGCGGGGGGCACAACAAGGATACGCAGTATTTT. As protein: CASSPSGSSGGHNKDTQYF. The variable domain in full, with the rest retrieved from reference TRBV18 and TRBJ2-3, is NAGVMQNPRHLVRRRGQEARLRCSPMKGHSHVYWYRQLPEEGLKFMVYLQKENIIDESGMPKERFSAEFPKEGPSILRIQQVVRGDSAAYFCASSPSGSSGGHNKDTQYFGPGTRLTVL.

The V call is TRBV12-5, the J call TRBJ1-2; perhaps TRBD1 as D (6 bases). The length of the CDR3 is 16 residues. Germline CDR1 LGHNT, CDR2 FRNRAP. The V end was cut by 6 bases, the J end by 3 bases, with 20 bases between. The CDR3 spells CASGKPTPDSYYGYTF. DNA of the CDR3: TGTGCTAGTGGGAAACCAACCCCGGACAGCTACTATGGCTACACCTTC. Variable domain in full (rest from reference TRBV12-5 and TRBJ1-2): DARVTQTPRHKVTEMGQEVTMRCQPILGHNTVFWYRQTMMQGLELLAYFRNRAPLDDSGMPKDRFSAEMPDATLATLKIQPSEPRDSAVYFCASGKPTPDSYYGYTFGSGTRLTVV.

This clone was detected only once. The chain uses TRBV6-6 and TRBJ1-3, with 8 bases fitting TRBD1. The CDR3 spans 15 residues. In germline, CDR1 is MNHNY, CDR2 SVGAGI (reference sequence). Trimming took 3 bases from V and 4 from J; bases not matched to a gene: 5. CDR3 in amino acids: CASSYGTGSGNTIYF. The CDR3 DNA sequence: TGTGCCAGCAGTTATGGGACAGGTAGCGGAAACACCATATATTTT.

Concerning this clone: At one end, the junction sequence differs from germline, possibly due to a read error. This chain uses TRBV7-7 with TRBJ2-1; 9 positions agree with TRBD1. CDR3 size: 15 residues. Germline V CDR1 and CDR2: SSHAT, FNYEAQ (reference sequence). CDR3 sequence (DNA): TGTGCTAGCAGCTTAGAGGGACAGGGCAACAATGAGCAGTTCTTC. Translated: CASSLEGQGNNEQFF.

The chain carries TRBV9 and TRBJ2-1, with 11 bases fitting TRBD2. J was trimmed by 7 bases and V by 4 bases; bases with no gene match: 10. Germline values: CDR1 SGDLS, CDR2 YYNGEE. This CDR3 is 16 amino acids long. For the CDR3, the DNA is TGTGCCAGCAGCCTTCGTCTAGCGGGGGGTTCGAATGAGCAGTTCTTC. Protein: CASSLRLAGGSNEQFF.

J is TRBJ1-2 and V is TRBV18; 9 bases line up with TRBD1. With V trimmed by 1 base and J by 8 bases, 8 bases remained unmatched. Germline loops: CDR1 KGHSH, CDR2 LQKENI. The CDR3 length is 15 residues. The CDR3 DNA is TGTGCCAGCTCACCACGTAGGGACAGGGATGGAGGCTACACCTTC. Translated, it gives CASSPRRDRDGGYTF.

The rearrangement joins TRBV10-1 to TRBJ2-2; D remains ambiguous. This CDR3 contains 13 residues. Germline CDR1 and CDR2: WNHNN and SYGVQD (reference sequence). Trimming stripped 3 bases from V and 1 base from J, with 3 bases between. As DNA, the CDR3 is TGCGCCAGCAGTGACTTGAACACCGGGGAGCTGTTTTTT. This encodes CASSDLNTGELFF.

This clone is termed medium-sized (0.01 to 0.1%). The CDR3 DNA sequence: TGTGCCAGCAGCCCCTCAGGGGGAAATCAGCCCCAGCATTTT. It translates to CASSPSGGNQPQHF. The rearrangement uses TRBV7-2 and TRBJ1-5; 7 bases line up with TRBD1. In germline, CDR1 is SGHTA, CDR2 FQGNSA. CDR3 size: 14 residues. Trimming at V came to 5 bases and at J to 4 bases, leaving 5 bases not matched to a gene.

This clone was counted only a few times. V and J are TRBV5-1 and TRBJ2-1; no clear D gene. V lost 1 base to trimming and J lost 6 bases, with 8 bases between them. The CDR3 is 13 amino acids. The V gene's germline CDR1 is SGHRS and CDR2 YFSETQ. In DNA, the CDR3 is TGCGCCAGCAGCTTGAATTCTTTCAATGAGCAGTTCTTC. Its translation is CASSLNSFNEQFF.

This chain connects TRBV23-1 to TRBJ2-7; the match to TRBD1 covers 8 bases. TRBV23-1 is identified as an open reading frame with a role that is uncertain. V dropped 3 bases and J dropped 0; count of bases not matched to a gene: 7. The CDR3 spans 16 residues. This chain's CDR3 is CASSQTGTGVSYEQYF. The CDR3 DNA is TGCGCCAGCAGTCAGACGGGGACAGGCGTCTCCTACGAGCAGTACTTC.

The V and J genes are TRBV27 and TRBJ1-4; D is unclear. Trimming took off 6 bases at V and 8 bases at J, with 13 bases between the two ends. The germline CDR1 and CDR2 sequences are MNHEY and SMNVEV (reference sequence). There are 13 residues in the CDR3. In nucleotides, the CDR3 is TGTGCCAGCAGCGACTTATTCGTCGAAAAACTGTTTTTT. It is translated as CASSDLFVEKLFF.

The V and J genes are TRBV27 and TRBJ2-1; 8 nucleotides line up with TRBD2. The ends lost 5 bases at V and 9 bases at J; junction bases unmatched: 12. This CDR3 spans 15 amino acids. Germline CDR1 MNHEY, CDR2 SMNVEV (reference sequence). The CDR3 region has the DNA TGTGCCAGCAGTAAGCTCGGCGGGAGGTATACTGAGCAGTTCTTC. Its translation: CASSKLGGRYTEQFF.

The chain recombines TRBV10-3 with TRBJ2-3, with 7 nucleotides matching TRBD2. V was clipped by 5 bases and J by 3 bases; unmatched bases: 2. The germline V gene encodes CDR1 ENHRY and CDR2 SYGVKD. This CDR3 spans 13 amino acids. CDR3 coding DNA: TGTGCCATCAGTAGCGGGGAGACAGATACGCAGTATTTT. Translated, it gives CAISSGETDTQYF.

The genes are TRBV7-6 and TRBJ1-1, with D uncertain. V was clipped by 5 bases and J by 1 base, with 8 bases between them. The CDR3 is 13 amino acids. Germline loops: CDR1 SGHVS, CDR2 FNYEAQ. The CDR3, as DNA: TGTGCCAGCAGCGCGGGAGGGAACACTGAAGCTTTCTTT. Protein: CASSAGGNTEAFF.

The J gene is TRBJ1-1, the V gene TRBV6-1; D gene ambiguous. CDR3 size: 15 residues. V lost 2 bases to trimming and J lost 1 base, with 11 bases between them. Germline-derived CDR1 and CDR2 are MNHNS and SASEGT. The CDR3 is CASSEIIGRNTEAFF. In nucleotides, the CDR3 is TGTGCCAGCAGTGAAATAATAGGGAGGAACACTGAAGCTTTCTTT.

The chain carries TRBV28 and TRBJ2-3, with a weak D call TRBD2 (6 bases). The germline V and J ends were trimmed by 2 bases and 1 base, with 13 bases remaining between them. Germline assignment: CDR1 MDHEN and CDR2 SYDVKM. CDR3 length equals 16 residues. The CDR3 nucleotides are TGTGCCAGCAGTTTAACTAGCCTGGTAGGCACAGATACGCAGTATTTT. Its translation: CASSLTSLVGTDTQYF.

As concerns this clone: In this CDR3 the conserved last residue, phenylalanine or tryptophan, is missing, so a read error is likely. The limits of the CDR3 on the DNA are not certain, so only TCRdb's listed CDR3 is given. The chain joins TRBV20-1 to TRBJ1-1; the table's D call TRBD1 went unverified against the DNA. With termini counted, the CDR3 has 11 amino acids. Germline V CDR1 and CDR2: DFQATT, SNEGSKA (reference sequence). This CDR3 is CSAVGTGGSSI.